This TCR beta chain was sequenced in a study of cytomegalovirus exposure and HLA in healthy donors. Study summary: Among 398 genotyped donors, approximately 80% fell in the Caucasian-associated ancestry cluster. Whole-study findings and limits: High specificity and sensitivity for cytomegalovirus status were reported for the classifier. For TCR beta chains, V- and J-gene trimming was later linked to a missense DCLRE1C variant. Most sequenced TCRs were rare (though some public TCRs occurred in many donors).

PCR involved 60 Vbeta and 13 Jbeta primers. The assay was immunoSEQ multiplex PCR, and TCRdb's table has in-frame clones only and misses some. The data show approximately 190,000 clones, approximately 81% seen once. This clone was seen only once. Its antigen is unidentified. This TCR came from a woman in her late teens or twenties in good health and CMV-seropositive. The sequencing sample was made of PBMCs.

The CDR3 region has the DNA TGTGCCAGCAGCACCGGACTAGCGGGGGGGGAAAAGACCCAGTACTTC. This codes for CASSTGLAGGEKTQYF. The chain uses TRBV9 and TRBJ2-5; TRBD2 matches at 15 bases. Unmatched junction bases numbered 7, after V lost 4 bases and J lost 6 bases. There are 16 residues in the CDR3. CDR1 and CDR2 (germline): SGDLS, YYNGEE.